This T cell receptor (beta chain) originates from a study of blood T cell repertoires in COVID-19. In Seattle, patients joined the study during active infection and were tracked longitudinally. This clone has only a few counts. As processed by the authors: Reference gene primer amplification gave nucleated cell count estimates. Profiled with immunoSEQ multiplex PCR; TCRdb holds only in-frame clones, not every one. The V and J calls and clone size come from that table; D and trimming were worked out from the DNA. The table includes some 220,000 clones, approximately 78% detected once. This CDR3 is 12 amino acids long. CDR1 and CDR2 from the germline V gene are SEHNR and FQNEAQ (reference sequence). Trimming took 5 bases from V and 5 from J, leaving 9 bases between them.

The sample comprised peripheral blood. The source of this sequence is a woman aged 70-85 years with COVID-19, enrolled during active disease. The chain employs TRBV7-9 and TRBJ1-2, with unresolved D. The chain's CDR3 is CASSRGDYGYTF. CDR3 nucleotides: TGTGCCAGCAGCCGCGGGGATTATGGCTACACCTTC. The full variable domain, completed using reference TRBV7-9 and TRBJ1-2, is DTGVSQNPRHKITKRGQNVTFRCDPISEHNRLYWYRQTLGQGPEFLTYFQNEAQLEKSRLLSDRFSAERPKGSFSTLEIQRTEQGDSAMYLCASSRGDYGYTFGSGTRLTVV.